These T cell receptor beta chains were read from a single sample in a study of memory CD4+ T cells and cytomegalovirus serostatus. Produced via immunoSEQ multiplex PCR; TCRdb's table is partial and in-frame only. The profile shows some 65,000 clones, 60% to 85% of them singletons. Sequences were obtained from memory CD4+ T cells from blood. The receptors stem from an adult in good health and CMV-seronegative. Some clones in this sample may be carry-over from other donors' samples. Each CDR3 is given with its conserved first and last residue. D genes are given only for firm matches. Not all rows give a size; the values are once, few, many and, for expanded clones, a class.

v_gene,j_gene,abundance,d_gene,CDR3nt,CDR3aa
TRBV5-1,TRBJ1-5,few,TRBD1,TGCGCCAGCAGCTTGGGGGGACAGGGCTTTCAGCCCCAGCATTTT,CASSLGGQGFQPQHF
TRBV29-1,TRBJ2-7,-,-,TGCAGCGTTCACACAGGGCCCTACGAGCAGTACTTC,CSVHTGPYEQYF
TRBV4-1,TRBJ2-3,-,-,TGCGCCAGCGAAAGGGGGGGTGGCTCAGATACGCAGTATTTT,CASERGGGSDTQYF
TRBV28,TRBJ1-5,few,TRBD1,TGTGCCAGCAGCTCGACAGGGGAAGGGAATCAGCCCCAGCATTTT,CASSSTGEGNQPQHF
TRBV28,TRBJ2-7,-,TRBD1,TGTGCCAGCAGTTTCGACAGGGATAGAACCTACGAGCAGTACTTC,CASSFDRDRTYEQYF
TRBV2,TRBJ1-5,-,-,TGTGCCAGCAGTGACGCAAATCAGCCCCAGCATTTT,CASSDANQPQHF
TRBV27,TRBJ2-7,-,TRBD1,TGTGCCAGCAGAGCAACGGGACAGGGATGGGGGGAGCAGTACTTC,CASRATGQGWGEQYF
TRBV7-2,TRBJ2-5,-,-,TGTGCCAGCAGCTTGAGGGGGCAAGAGACCCAGTACTTC,CASSLRGQETQYF
TRBV5-4,TRBJ2-2,once,TRBD2,TGTGCCAGCAGCTCAGCGGGGGGCACCGGGGAGCTGTTTTTT,CASSSAGGTGELFF
TRBV15,TRBJ2-7,-,-,TGTGCCACCAGCAGAGCCGGGGACTTTTTTGGCTCCTACGAGCAGTACTTC,CATSRAGDFFGSYEQYF
TRBV15,TRBJ1-4,-,-,TGTGCCACCAGCAGAGATAGCCAGTATAATGAAAAACTGTTTTTT,CATSRDSQYNEKLFF
TRBV30,TRBJ2-1,-,TRBD1,TGTGCCTGGAGTTCTCTGGACAGGGGATTATACAATGAGCAGTTCTTC,CAWSSLDRGLYNEQFF
TRBV10-1,TRBJ2-2,-,-,TGCGCCAGCAGTTCAGGATCGACCGGGGAGCTGTTTTTT,CASSSGSTGELFF
TRBV9,TRBJ1-3,-,-,TGTGCCAGCAGCGTAGGTGGCAGATCCCTGAGGGGAAACACCATATATTTT,CASSVGGRSLRGNTIYF